Shown below are 8 T cell receptor beta chains from a single sample sequenced in a study of OX40 agonist ivuxolimab in advanced cancers. The protocol was immunoSEQ multiplex PCR, while the TCRdb copy is restricted to in-frame clones and leaves out a portion. The sample contains roughly 30,000 clones, around nine tenths of which appear only once. The sequencing here drew on CD4+ or CD8+ T cells sorted from blood, taken in a trial of the OX40 agonist ivuxolimab. All receptors come from an adult with an advanced solid tumor such as melanoma, head and neck, liver or kidney cancer.

The chain joins TRBV27 to TRBJ2-1; 9 nucleotides match TRBD2. V was pared by 6 bases and J by 5 bases, with 2 bases of the junction left unmatched. This CDR3 is 13 amino acids long. Germline V gene lookup returns CDR1 MNHEY and CDR2 SMNVEV (reference sequence). The CDR3 sequence: CASSLAGHNEQFF. The CDR3 nucleotides read TGTGCCAGCAGCCTAGCGGGGCACAATGAGCAGTTCTTC.

This rearrangement joins TRBV5-1 to TRBJ2-5; TRBD1 aligns across 8 bases. The CDR3 loop spans 14 amino acids. Unmatched junction bases numbered 2, after V lost 2 bases and J lost 2 bases. Germline CDR1 and CDR2: SGHRS and YFSETQ. The CDR3 DNA reads TGCGCCAGCAGCTTACACAGGGGGCAAGAGACCCAGTACTTC. Amino acid sequence: CASSLHRGQETQYF.

This CDR3 reads CAIRSGTSPEYEQYF. CDR3 bases: TGTGCCATCAGGTCCGGGACTAGCCCAGAGTACGAGCAGTACTTC. V usage is TRBV10-3 and J usage is TRBJ2-7; 9 nucleotides agree with TRBD2. CDR1 and CDR2 from the germline V gene are ENHRY and SYGVKD. V lost 6 bases to trimming and J lost 4 bases; unmatched junction nucleotides: 10. The CDR3 consists of 15 residues.

The chain recombines TRBV7-9 with TRBJ2-2; 8 nucleotides line up with TRBD2. The trim removed 4 bases at V and 4 bases at J, leaving 8 bases unmatched. This CDR3 is 16 amino acids long. Germline CDR1 reads SEHNR; CDR2 reads FQNEAQ (reference sequence). In DNA, the CDR3 is TGTGCCAGCAGCTACCTGACTAGCGAAGGCACCGGGGAGCTGTTTTTT. Protein: CASSYLTSEGTGELFF.

The rearrangement links TRBV5-6 to TRBJ2-1, with 8 nucleotides matching TRBD1. This CDR3 contains 15 residues. Per the germline V gene, CDR1 is SGHDT and CDR2 is YYEEEE. Trimming cost V 0 bases and J 8 bases; bases outside gene matches: 7. The CDR3 DNA reads TGTGCCAGCAGCTTGGGGCCAGGGGGCTTGGATGAGCAGTTCTTC. Its protein is CASSLGPGGLDEQFF. The complete variable domain, with remaining parts taken from reference TRBV5-6 and TRBJ2-1, reads DAGVTQSPTHLIKTRGQQVTLRCSPKSGHDTVSWYQQALGQGPQFIFQYYEEEERQRGNFPDRFSGHQFPNYSSELNVNALLLGDSALYLCASSLGPGGLDEQFFGPGTRLTVL.

The chain links TRBV19 to TRBJ2-7, with D tentatively TRBD2 (6 bases). The CDR3 is 15 amino acids. The germline CDR1 and CDR2 sequences are LNHDA and SQIVND (reference sequence). The V gene lost 1 base and the J gene lost 2 bases, with 12 bases spanning the gap. The CDR3 reads CASSIGIADPYEQYF. DNA of the CDR3: TGTGCCAGTAGTATAGGGATAGCGGACCCCTACGAGCAGTACTTC.

The chain couples TRBV27 to TRBJ2-7, with a tentative D call TRBD1 (5 bases). Trimming left V 2 bases short and J 2 bases short, with 13 bases between. CDR1 and CDR2 from the germline V gene are MNHEY and SMNVEV (reference sequence). The CDR3 is 15 amino acids. The CDR3 DNA reads as TGTGCCAGCAGTTTAGGGGCCGGAAGGACCTACGAGCAGTACTTC. Its protein product is CASSLGAGRTYEQYF.

The V call is TRBV9, the J call TRBJ2-3; the match to TRBD1 covers 8 bases. V gave up 3 bases and J gave up 6 bases; unmatched junction bases: 6. The CDR3 loop spans 14 amino acids. Germline CDR1 reads SGDLS; CDR2 reads YYNGEE. As DNA, the CDR3 is TGTGCCAGCAGCGGGGGCGGGGACAGGGATACGCAGTATTTT. Encoded protein: CASSGGGDRDTQYF.